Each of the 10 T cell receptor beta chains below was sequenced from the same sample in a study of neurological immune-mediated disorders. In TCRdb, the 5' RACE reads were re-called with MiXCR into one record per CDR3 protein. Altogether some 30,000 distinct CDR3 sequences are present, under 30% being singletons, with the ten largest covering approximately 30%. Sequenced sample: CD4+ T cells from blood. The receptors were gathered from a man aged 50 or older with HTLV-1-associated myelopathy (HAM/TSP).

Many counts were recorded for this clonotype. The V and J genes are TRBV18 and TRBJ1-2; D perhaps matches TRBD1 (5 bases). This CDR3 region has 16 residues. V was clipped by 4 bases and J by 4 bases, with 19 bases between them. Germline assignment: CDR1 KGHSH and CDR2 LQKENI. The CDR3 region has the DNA TGTGCCAGCTCACGGTCTGACAGCAAATCGGCCTATGGCTACACCTTC. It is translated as CASSRSDSKSAYGYTF.

The CDR3 coding sequence is TGCAGTGCCATTGTACTGTCCGGTGGCTACACCTTC. Translating it yields CSAIVLSGGYTF. The V and J genes are TRBV20-1 and TRBJ1-2; no clear D gene. Germline assignment: CDR1 DFQATT and CDR2 SNEGSKA (reference sequence). The CDR3 totals 12 residues. Deletions cut 6 bases from V and 7 bases from J, with 15 bases between.

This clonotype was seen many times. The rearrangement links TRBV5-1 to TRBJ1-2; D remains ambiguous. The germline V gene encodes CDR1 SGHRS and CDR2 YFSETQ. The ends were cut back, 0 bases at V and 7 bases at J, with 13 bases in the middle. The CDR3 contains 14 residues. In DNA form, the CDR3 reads TGCGCCAGCAGCTTGGGAGTGGAGGGCCTTGGCTACACCTTC. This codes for CASSLGVEGLGYTF.

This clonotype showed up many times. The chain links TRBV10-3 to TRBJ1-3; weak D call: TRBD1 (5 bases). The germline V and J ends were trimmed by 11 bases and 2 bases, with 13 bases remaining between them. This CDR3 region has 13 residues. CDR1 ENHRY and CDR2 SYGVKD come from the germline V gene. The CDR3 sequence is CAGQQEAGNTIYF. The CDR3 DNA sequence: TGTGCCGGACAACAGGAGGCTGGAAACACCATATATTTT.

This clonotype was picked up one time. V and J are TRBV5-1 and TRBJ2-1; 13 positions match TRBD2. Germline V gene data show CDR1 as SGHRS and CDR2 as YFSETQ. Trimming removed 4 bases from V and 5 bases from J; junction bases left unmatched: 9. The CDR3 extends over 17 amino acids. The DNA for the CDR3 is TGCGCCAGCAGCGAGACTAGCGGGAGGCCCTTGAACAATGAGCAGTTCTTC. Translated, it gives CASSETSGRPLNNEQFF.

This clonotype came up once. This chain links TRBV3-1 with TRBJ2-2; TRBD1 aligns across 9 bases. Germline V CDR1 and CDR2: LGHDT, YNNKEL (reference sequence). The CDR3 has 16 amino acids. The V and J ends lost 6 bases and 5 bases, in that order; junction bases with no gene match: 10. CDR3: CASRRRTTGGTGELFF. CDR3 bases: TGTGCCAGCAGACGCAGAACGACAGGGGGGACCGGGGAGCTGTTTTTT.

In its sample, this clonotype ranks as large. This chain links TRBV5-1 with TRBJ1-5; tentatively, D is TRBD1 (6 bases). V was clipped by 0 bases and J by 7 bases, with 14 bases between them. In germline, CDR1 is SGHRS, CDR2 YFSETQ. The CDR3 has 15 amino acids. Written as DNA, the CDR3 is TGCGCCAGCAGCTTGGCGGGGGGCGCGGGGCAGCCCCAGCATTTT. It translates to CASSLAGGAGQPQHF.

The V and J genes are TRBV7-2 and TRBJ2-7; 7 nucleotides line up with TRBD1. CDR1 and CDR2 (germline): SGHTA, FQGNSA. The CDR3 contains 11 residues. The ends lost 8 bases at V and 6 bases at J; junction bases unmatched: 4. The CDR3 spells CASQTGVEQYF. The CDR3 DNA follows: TGTGCCAGCCAAACAGGGGTCGAGCAGTACTTC.

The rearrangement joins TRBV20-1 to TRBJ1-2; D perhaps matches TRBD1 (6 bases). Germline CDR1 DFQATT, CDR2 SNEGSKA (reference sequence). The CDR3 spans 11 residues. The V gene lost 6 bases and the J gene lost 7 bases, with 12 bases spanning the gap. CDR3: CSARQVLGYTF. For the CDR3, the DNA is TGCAGTGCACGACAGGTTCTTGGCTACACCTTC.

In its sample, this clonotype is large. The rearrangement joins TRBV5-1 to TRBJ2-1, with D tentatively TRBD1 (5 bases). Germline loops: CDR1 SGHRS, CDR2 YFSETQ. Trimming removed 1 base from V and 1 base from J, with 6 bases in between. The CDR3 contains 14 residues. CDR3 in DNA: TGCGCCAGCAGCTTGAGGGGATCCTACAATGAGCAGTTCTTC. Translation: CASSLRGSYNEQFF.